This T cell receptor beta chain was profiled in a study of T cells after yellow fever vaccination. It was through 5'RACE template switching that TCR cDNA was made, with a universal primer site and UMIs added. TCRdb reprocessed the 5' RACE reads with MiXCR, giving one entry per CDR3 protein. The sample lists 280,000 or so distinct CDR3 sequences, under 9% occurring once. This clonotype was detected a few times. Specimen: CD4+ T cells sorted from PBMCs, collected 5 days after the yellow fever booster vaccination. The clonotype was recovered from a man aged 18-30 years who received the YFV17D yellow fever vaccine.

The CDR3 coding sequence is TGTGCCAGCAGCCCCCAGACGGCTGCTATAGATACGCAGTATTTT. Translated, it gives CASSPQTAAIDTQYF. V usage is TRBV7-3 and J usage is TRBJ2-3, with D unresolved. Trimming took off 5 bases at V and 5 bases at J, with 17 bases between the two ends. The CDR3 has 15 residues. Germline lookup yields CDR1 SGHTA and CDR2 FQGTGA.